This T cell receptor (beta chain) appears in the sequencing data of a study of response to subunit inactivated influenza vaccine. One entry per CDR3 protein results from TCRdb running MiXCR on the RT-PCR reads. The data show some 800,000 distinct CDR3 sequences, with approximately 21% seen just once and roughly 10% held by the top ten. General study results and limits: Few new T cells, the authors suggested, are recruited by each seasonal influenza vaccination.

Losses at the gene ends were 7 bases for V and 8 bases for J; bases not matched to a gene: 13. CDR3 size: 16 residues. The germline gives CDR1 LNHNV, CDR2 YYDKDF (reference sequence). As to this clonotype: Its specificity is unknown.

The rearrangement links TRBV15 to TRBJ2-1; TRBD2 aligns across 11 bases. The source is a man aged 50-59 years who received an inactivated influenza vaccine. Material: PBMCs from blood, obtained 5 days after vaccination. The CDR3 nucleotides read TGTGCCACCACCAAGTCGACTAGCGGGACGGGCTATGAGCAGTTCTTC. Its translation: CATTKSTSGTGYEQFF.